The rows below give T cell receptor beta chains drawn from one sample of a study of control samples from healthy donors and cancer patients. Sequencing used immunoSEQ multiplex PCR; TCRdb keeps in-frame clones, though not all of them. Of approximately 120,000 clones in the sample, 85% to 90% were seen once. The sequencing input was blood. The receptors were sampled from a woman in her forties or fifties in good health. Both conserved end residues are part of each CDR3. The order of the fields is J gene, V gene, D gene, CDR3 length, clone size, CDR3 protein, CDR3 DNA. D genes are given only for firm matches. Part of the rows lack a size; the others show once, few, many or a class for expanded clones.

j_gene: TRBJ2-2
v_gene: TRBV10-3
d_gene: -
len: 15
abundance: once
CDR3aa: CAISQKTTGPGELFF
CDR3nt: TGTGCCATCAGTCAAAAAACTACAGGTCCCGGGGAGCTGTTTTTT

j_gene: TRBJ1-1
v_gene: TRBV4-3
d_gene: -
len: 13
abundance: -
CDR3aa: CASSHDTNTEAFF
CDR3nt: TGCGCCAGCAGCCATGACACAAACACTGAAGCTTTCTTT

j_gene: TRBJ2-5
v_gene: TRBV5-6
d_gene: -
len: 14
abundance: -
CDR3aa: CASSLGQGGWTQYF
CDR3nt: TGTGCCAGCAGCTTGGGGCAGGGGGGATGGACCCAGTACTTC

j_gene: TRBJ2-3
v_gene: TRBV24-1
d_gene: TRBD2
len: 16
abundance: -
CDR3aa: CATSDRTSGRTDTQYF
CDR3nt: TGTGCCACCAGTGATCGGACTAGCGGGAGAACAGATACGCAGTATTTT

j_gene: TRBJ1-2
v_gene: TRBV11-2
d_gene: -
len: 15
abundance: -
CDR3aa: CASSLDAGANYGYTF
CDR3nt: TGTGCCAGCAGCTTAGATGCAGGGGCTAACTATGGCTACACCTTC

j_gene: TRBJ1-2
v_gene: TRBV12-3/TRBV12-4
d_gene: -
len: 12
abundance: -
CDR3aa: CASSLQGVGYTF
CDR3nt: TGTGCCAGCAGTTTGCAAGGTGTCGGCTACACCTTC

j_gene: TRBJ1-4
v_gene: TRBV7-9
d_gene: -
len: 13
abundance: -
CDR3aa: CASSLSGEEKLFF
CDR3nt: TGTGCCAGCAGCTTATCCGGGGAGGAAAAACTGTTTTTT

j_gene: TRBJ2-2
v_gene: TRBV10-3
d_gene: TRBD1
len: 16
abundance: -
CDR3aa: CATSGTGQGVHGELFF
CDR3nt: TGTGCCACCAGTGGTACGGGACAGGGGGTTCACGGGGAGCTGTTTTTT

j_gene: TRBJ1-1
v_gene: TRBV5-1
d_gene: -
len: 14
abundance: -
CDR3aa: CASSFGTQNTEAFF
CDR3nt: TGCGCCAGCAGCTTCGGGACACAGAACACTGAAGCTTTCTTT

j_gene: TRBJ1-2
v_gene: TRBV15
d_gene: -
len: 16
abundance: -
CDR3aa: CATSRDSTLTNYGYTF
CDR3nt: TGTGCCACCAGCAGAGATAGTACGCTGACTAACTATGGCTACACCTTC

j_gene: TRBJ1-4
v_gene: TRBV27
d_gene: -
len: 14
abundance: -
CDR3aa: CASSRRVDHGKLFF
CDR3nt: TGTGCCAGCAGCCGAAGAGTGGACCATGGAAAACTGTTTTTT

j_gene: TRBJ1-2
v_gene: TRBV5-1
d_gene: TRBD1
len: 16
abundance: -
CDR3aa: CASSLEPRDRPRGYTF
CDR3nt: TGCGCCAGCAGCTTGGAACCCCGGGACAGGCCTCGAGGCTACACCTTC

j_gene: TRBJ1-1
v_gene: TRBV7-8
d_gene: -
len: 13
abundance: -
CDR3aa: CASSLRGDTEAFF
CDR3nt: TGTGCCAGCAGCTTAAGAGGGGACACTGAAGCTTTCTTT

j_gene: TRBJ1-4
v_gene: TRBV6-5
d_gene: -
len: 14
abundance: -
CDR3aa: CASSYLGSNEKLFF
CDR3nt: TGTGCCAGCAGTTACTTGGGTTCTAATGAAAAACTGTTTTTT

j_gene: TRBJ1-1
v_gene: TRBV29-1
d_gene: -
len: 14
abundance: -
CDR3aa: CSASPGLTNTEAFF
CDR3nt: TGCAGCGCATCGCCGGGACTGACGAACACTGAAGCTTTCTTT

j_gene: TRBJ1-6
v_gene: TRBV6-5
d_gene: TRBD1
len: 15
abundance: -
CDR3aa: CASSYSTGAESPLHF
CDR3nt: TGTGCCAGCAGTTACTCCACAGGGGCGGAGTCACCCCTCCACTTT

j_gene: TRBJ1-4
v_gene: TRBV24-1
d_gene: TRBD1
len: 17
abundance: -
CDR3aa: CATLGPGVDRGNEKLFF
CDR3nt: TGTGCCACCCTGGGGCCCGGGGTGGACAGGGGTAATGAAAAACTGTTTTTT

j_gene: TRBJ1-1
v_gene: TRBV6-5
d_gene: -
len: 13
abundance: -
CDR3aa: CASSAREETEAFF
CDR3nt: TGTGCCAGCAGCGCTCGGGAGGAGACTGAAGCTTTCTTT

j_gene: TRBJ2-1
v_gene: TRBV7-9
d_gene: TRBD2
len: 16
abundance: -
CDR3aa: CASSPERGSSYNEQFF
CDR3nt: TGTGCCAGCAGCCCAGAGCGGGGAAGCTCCTACAATGAGCAGTTCTTC

j_gene: TRBJ2-3
v_gene: TRBV9
d_gene: TRBD2
len: 15
abundance: once
CDR3aa: CASSVGGVGTDTQYF
CDR3nt: TGTGCCAGCAGCGTGGGAGGGGTGGGGACAGATACGCAGTATTTT

j_gene: TRBJ1-5
v_gene: TRBV10-1
d_gene: TRBD1
len: 15
abundance: once
CDR3aa: CAILARGLSNQPQHF
CDR3nt: TGCGCCATCCTAGCAAGGGGGCTCAGCAATCAGCCCCAGCATTTT

j_gene: TRBJ1-2
v_gene: TRBV11-2
d_gene: TRBD1
len: 15
abundance: -
CDR3aa: CASSLGGTGVNGYTF
CDR3nt: TGTGCCAGCAGCTTAGGTGGGACAGGGGTTAATGGCTACACCTTC